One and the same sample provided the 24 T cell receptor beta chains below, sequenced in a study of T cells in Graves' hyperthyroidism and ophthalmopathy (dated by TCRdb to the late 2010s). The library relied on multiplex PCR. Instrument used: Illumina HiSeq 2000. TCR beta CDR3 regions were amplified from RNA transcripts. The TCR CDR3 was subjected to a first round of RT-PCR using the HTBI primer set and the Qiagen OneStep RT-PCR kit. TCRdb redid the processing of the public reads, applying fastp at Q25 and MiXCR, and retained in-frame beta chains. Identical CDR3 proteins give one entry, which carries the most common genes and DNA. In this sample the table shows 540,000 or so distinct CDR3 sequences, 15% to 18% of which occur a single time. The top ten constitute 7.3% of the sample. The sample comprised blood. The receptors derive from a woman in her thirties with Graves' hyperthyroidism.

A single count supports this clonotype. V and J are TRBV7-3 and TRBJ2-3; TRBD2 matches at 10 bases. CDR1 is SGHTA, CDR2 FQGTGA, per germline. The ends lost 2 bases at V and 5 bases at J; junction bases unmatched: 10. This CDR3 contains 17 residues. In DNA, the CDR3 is TGTGCCAGCAGCTTACAAGCGGGAGGGCCCGGAAGAGATACGCAGTATTTT. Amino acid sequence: CASSLQAGGPGRDTQYF.

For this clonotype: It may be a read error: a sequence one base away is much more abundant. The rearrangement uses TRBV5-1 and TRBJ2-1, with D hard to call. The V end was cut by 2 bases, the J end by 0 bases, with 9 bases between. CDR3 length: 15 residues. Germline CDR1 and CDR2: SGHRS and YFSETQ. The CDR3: CASSFEGHSYNEQFF. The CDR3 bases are TGCGCCAGCAGCTTTGAAGGGCACTCCTACAATGAGCAGTTCTTC. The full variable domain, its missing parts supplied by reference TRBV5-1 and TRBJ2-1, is KAGVTQTPRYLIKTRGQQVTLSCSPISGHRSVSWYQQTPGQGLQFLFEYFSETQRNKGNFPGRFSGRQFSNSRSEMNVSTLELGDSALYLCASSFEGHSYNEQFFGPGTRLTVL.

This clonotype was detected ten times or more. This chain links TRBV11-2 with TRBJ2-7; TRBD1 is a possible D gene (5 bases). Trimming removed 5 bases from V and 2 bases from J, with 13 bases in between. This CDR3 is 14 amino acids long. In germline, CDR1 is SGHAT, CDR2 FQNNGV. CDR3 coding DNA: TGTGCCAGCAGCCCTCCAAAGGGGCCCTACGAGCAGTACTTC. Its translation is CASSPPKGPYEQYF.

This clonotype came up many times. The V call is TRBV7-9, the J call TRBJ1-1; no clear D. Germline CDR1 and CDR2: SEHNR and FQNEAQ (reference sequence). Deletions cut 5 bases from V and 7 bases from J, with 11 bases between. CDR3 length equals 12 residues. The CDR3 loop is CASSALKVEAFF. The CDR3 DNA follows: TGTGCCAGCAGCGCTTTAAAGGTTGAAGCTTTCTTT.

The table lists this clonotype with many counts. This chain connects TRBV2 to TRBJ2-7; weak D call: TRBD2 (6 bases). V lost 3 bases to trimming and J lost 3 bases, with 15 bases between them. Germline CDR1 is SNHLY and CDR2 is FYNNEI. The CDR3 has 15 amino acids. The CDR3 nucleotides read TGTGCCAGCAGTGATCCTAGCGTTTTGAACTACGAGCAGTACTTC. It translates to CASSDPSVLNYEQYF. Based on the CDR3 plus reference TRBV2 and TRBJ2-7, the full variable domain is EPEVTQTPSHQVTQMGQEVILRCVPISNHLYFYWYRQILGQKVEFLVSFYNNEISEKSEIFDDQFSVERPDGSNFTLKIRSTKLEDSAMYFCASSDPSVLNYEQYFGPGTRLTVT.

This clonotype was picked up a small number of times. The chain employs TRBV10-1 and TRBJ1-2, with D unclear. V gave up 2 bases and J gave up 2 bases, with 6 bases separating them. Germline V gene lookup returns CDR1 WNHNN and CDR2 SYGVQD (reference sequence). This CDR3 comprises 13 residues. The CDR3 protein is CASSEHKNYGYTF. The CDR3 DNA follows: TGCGCCAGCAGTGAGCACAAGAACTATGGCTACACCTTC.

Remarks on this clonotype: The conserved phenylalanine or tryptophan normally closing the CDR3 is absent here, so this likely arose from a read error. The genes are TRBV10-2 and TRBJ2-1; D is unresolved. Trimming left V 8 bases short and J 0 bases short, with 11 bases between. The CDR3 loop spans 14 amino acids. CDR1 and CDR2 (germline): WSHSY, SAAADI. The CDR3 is CASDLSGSYNEQFS. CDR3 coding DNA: TGCGCCAGCGATCTCTCAGGCTCCTACAATGAGCAGTTCTCC.

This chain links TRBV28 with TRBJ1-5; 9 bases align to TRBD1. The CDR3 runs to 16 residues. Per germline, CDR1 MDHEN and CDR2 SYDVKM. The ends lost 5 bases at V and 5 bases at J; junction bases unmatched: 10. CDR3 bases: TGTGCCAGCAGTCTGGTCCCCGGGACAGGGTATCAGCCCCAGCATTTT. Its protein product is CASSLVPGTGYQPQHF.

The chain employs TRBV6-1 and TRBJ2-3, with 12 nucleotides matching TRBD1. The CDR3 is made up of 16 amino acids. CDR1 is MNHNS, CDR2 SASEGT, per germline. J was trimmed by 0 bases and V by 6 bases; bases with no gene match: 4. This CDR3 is CASSRGTGGSTDTQYF. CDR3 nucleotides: TGTGCCAGCAGCAGAGGGACAGGGGGCAGCACAGATACGCAGTATTTT.

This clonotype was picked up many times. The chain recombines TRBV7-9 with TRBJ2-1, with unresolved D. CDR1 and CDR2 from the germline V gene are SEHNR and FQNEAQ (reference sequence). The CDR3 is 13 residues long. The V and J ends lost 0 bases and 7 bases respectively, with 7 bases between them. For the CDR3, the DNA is TGTGCCAGCAGCTTAGCACTCGGGAATGAGCAGTTCTTC. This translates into CASSLALGNEQFF.

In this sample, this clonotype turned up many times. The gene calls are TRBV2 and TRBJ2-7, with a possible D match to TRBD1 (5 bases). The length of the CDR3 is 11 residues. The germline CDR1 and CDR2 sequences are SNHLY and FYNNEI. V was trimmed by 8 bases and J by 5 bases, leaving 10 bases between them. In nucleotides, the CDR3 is TGTGCCAGCCGTAAACAGGACGAGCAGTACTTC. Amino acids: CASRKQDEQYF.

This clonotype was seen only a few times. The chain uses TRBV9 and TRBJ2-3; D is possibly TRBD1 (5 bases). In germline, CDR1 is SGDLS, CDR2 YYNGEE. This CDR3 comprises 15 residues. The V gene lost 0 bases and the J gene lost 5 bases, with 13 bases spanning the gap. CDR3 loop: CASSVGGRVEDTQYF. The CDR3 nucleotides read TGTGCCAGCAGCGTAGGGGGCAGGGTGGAAGATACGCAGTATTTT.

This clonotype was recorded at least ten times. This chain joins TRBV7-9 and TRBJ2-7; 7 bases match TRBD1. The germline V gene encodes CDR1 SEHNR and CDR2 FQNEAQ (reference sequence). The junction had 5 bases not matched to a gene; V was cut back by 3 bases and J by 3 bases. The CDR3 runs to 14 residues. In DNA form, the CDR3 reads TGTGCCAGCAGCTTTACAGGGGTCGGCTACGAGCAGTACTTC. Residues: CASSFTGVGYEQYF.

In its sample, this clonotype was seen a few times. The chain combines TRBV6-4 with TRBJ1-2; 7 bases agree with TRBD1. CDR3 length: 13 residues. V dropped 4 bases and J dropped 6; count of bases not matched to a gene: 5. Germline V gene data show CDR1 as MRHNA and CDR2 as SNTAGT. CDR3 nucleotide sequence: TGTGCCAGCAGTGCGACAGGGACAGATGGCTACACCTTC. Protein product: CASSATGTDGYTF.

CDR3 DNA: TGTGCCAGCAGCTTAGACCCGGGACTAGCGGCGAATGAGCAGTTCTTC. It yields the protein CASSLDPGLAANEQFF. The chain couples TRBV7-2 to TRBJ2-1; 11 bases are a match to TRBD2. From germline, CDR1 is SGHTA and CDR2 FQGNSA. This CDR3 comprises 16 residues. Losses at the gene ends were 1 base for V and 7 bases for J; bases not matched to a gene: 6.

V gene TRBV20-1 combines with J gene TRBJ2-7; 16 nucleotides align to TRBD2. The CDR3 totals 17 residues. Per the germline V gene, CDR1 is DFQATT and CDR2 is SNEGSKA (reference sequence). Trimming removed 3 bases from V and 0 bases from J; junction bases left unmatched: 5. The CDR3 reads CSASPGLAGGFSYEQYF. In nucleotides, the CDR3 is TGCAGTGCTAGTCCGGGACTAGCGGGGGGGTTCTCCTACGAGCAGTACTTC.

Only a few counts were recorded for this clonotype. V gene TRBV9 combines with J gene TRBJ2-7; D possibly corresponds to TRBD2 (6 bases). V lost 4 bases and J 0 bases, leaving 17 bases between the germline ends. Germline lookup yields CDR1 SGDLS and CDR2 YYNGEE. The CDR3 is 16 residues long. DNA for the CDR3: TGTGCCAGCAGCCCTGGGCGGGACCTCGTCTCCTACGAGCAGTACTTC. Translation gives CASSPGRDLVSYEQYF.

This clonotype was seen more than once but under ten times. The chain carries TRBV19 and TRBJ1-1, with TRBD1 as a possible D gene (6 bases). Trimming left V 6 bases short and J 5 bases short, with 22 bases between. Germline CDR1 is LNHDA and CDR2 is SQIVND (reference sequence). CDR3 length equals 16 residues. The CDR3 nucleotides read TGTGCCAGTAGCCCCCCGGGGAGGGGGGGGAGGACTGAAGCTTTCTTT. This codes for CASSPPGRGGRTEAFF. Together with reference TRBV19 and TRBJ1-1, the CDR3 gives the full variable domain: DGGITQSPKYLFRKEGQNVTLSCEQNLNHDAMYWYRQDPGQGLRLIYYSQIVNDFQKGDIAEGYSVSREKKESFPLTVTSAQKNPTAFYLCASSPPGRGGRTEAFFGQGTRLTVV.

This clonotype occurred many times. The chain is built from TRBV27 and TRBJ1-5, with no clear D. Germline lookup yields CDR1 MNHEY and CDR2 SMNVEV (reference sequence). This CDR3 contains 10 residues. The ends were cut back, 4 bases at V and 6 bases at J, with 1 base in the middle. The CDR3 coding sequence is TGTGCCAGCAGTTGTCAGCCCCAGCATTTT. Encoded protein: CASSCQPQHF.

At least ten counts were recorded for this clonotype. The CDR3 spells CASSSEGAGGYTF. DNA for the CDR3: TGCGCCAGCAGTTCCGAGGGGGCAGGTGGCTACACCTTC. The chain employs TRBV5-1 and TRBJ1-2; 7 bases are a match to TRBD1. The CDR3 length is 13 residues. CDR1 and CDR2 from the germline V gene are SGHRS and YFSETQ. Trimming removed 5 bases from V and 7 bases from J; junction bases left unmatched: 8. The full variable domain, in which reference TRBV5-1 and TRBJ1-2 provide the parts outside the CDR3, is KAGVTQTPRYLIKTRGQQVTLSCSPISGHRSVSWYQQTPGQGLQFLFEYFSETQRNKGNFPGRFSGRQFSNSRSEMNVSTLELGDSALYLCASSSEGAGGYTFGSGTRLTVV.

The CDR3 is CASSIGLLRGSNQPQHF. As DNA, the CDR3 is TGTGCCAGTAGTATCGGTTTGCTCAGGGGGAGCAATCAGCCCCAGCATTTT. The rearrangement links TRBV19 to TRBJ1-5; TRBD1 aligns across 7 bases. This CDR3 has 17 residues. With 3 bases clipped from V and 1 base from J, the junction kept 9 bases outside the gene matches. Germline CDR1 LNHDA, CDR2 SQIVND (reference sequence).

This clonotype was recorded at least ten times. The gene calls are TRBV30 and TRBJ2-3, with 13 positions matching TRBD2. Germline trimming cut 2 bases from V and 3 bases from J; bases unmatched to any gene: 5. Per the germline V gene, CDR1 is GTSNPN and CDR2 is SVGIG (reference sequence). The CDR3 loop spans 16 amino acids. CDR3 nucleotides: TGTGCCTGGAGTTTGGGACTAGCGGGATCGACAGATACGCAGTATTTT. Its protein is CAWSLGLAGSTDTQYF.

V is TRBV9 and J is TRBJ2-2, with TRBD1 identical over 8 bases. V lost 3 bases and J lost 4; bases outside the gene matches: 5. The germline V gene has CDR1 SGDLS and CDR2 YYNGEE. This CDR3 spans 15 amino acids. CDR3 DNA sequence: TGTGCCAGCAGCGCCAGACAGGGGAGCACCGGGGAGCTGTTTTTT. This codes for CASSARQGSTGELFF.

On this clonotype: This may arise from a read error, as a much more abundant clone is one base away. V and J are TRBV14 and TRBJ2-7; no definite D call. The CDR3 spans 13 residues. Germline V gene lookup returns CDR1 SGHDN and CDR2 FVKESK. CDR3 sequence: CTSSLTAGYEQYF. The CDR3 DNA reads TGTACCAGCAGCCTCACGGCCGGATACGAGCAGTACTTC.